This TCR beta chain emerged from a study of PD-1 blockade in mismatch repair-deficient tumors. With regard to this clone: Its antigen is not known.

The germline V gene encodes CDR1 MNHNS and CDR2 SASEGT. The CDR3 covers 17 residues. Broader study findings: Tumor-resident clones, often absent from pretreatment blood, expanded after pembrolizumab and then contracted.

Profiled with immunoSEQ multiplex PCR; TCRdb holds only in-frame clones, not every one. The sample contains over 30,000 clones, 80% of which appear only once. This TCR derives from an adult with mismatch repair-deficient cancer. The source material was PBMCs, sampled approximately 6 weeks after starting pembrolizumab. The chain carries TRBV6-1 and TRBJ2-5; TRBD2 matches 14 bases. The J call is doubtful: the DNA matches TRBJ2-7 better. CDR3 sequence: CASSEALGLAGVREQYF. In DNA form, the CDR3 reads TGTGCCAGCAGTGAAGCGCTGGGACTAGCGGGAGTCCGCGAGCAGTACTTC.